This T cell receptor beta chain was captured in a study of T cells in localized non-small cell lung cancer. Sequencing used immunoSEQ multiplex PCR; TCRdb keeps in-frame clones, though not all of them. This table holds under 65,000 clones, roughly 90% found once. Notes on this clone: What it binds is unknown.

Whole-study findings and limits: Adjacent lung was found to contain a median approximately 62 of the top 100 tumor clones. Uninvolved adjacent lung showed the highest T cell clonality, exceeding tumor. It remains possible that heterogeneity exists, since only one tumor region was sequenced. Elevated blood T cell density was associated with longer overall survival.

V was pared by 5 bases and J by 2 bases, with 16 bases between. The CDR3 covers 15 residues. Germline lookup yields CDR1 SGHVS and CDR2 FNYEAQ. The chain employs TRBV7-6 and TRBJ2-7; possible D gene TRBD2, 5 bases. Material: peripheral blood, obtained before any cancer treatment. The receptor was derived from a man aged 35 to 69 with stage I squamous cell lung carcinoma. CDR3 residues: CASSPPTAEPYEQYF. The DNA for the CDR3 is TGTGCCAGCAGCCCCCCTACAGCGGAGCCCTACGAGCAGTACTTC.